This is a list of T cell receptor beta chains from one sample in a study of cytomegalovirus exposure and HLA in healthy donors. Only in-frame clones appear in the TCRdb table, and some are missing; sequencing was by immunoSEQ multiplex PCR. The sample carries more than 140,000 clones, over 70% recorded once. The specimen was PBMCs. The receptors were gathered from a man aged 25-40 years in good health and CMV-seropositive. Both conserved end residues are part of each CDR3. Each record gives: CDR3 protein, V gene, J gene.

CASSLGSRLGGQETQYF,TRBV11-3,TRBJ2-5
CATSRGGTGVPRGNQPQHF,TRBV15,TRBJ1-5
CASSFDPGDVADTQYF,TRBV5-1,TRBJ2-3
CASSPGLAGGQNTGELFF,TRBV7-2,TRBJ2-2
CASSFGLAGGETQYF,TRBV7-9,TRBJ2-5
CASTKWTSGGDTQYF,TRBV5-1,TRBJ2-3
CASSQDIGAGGPLEQYF,TRBV4-3,TRBJ2-7
CASSLAEWVSAEAFF,TRBV28,TRBJ1-1
CASRKQATSYEQYF,TRBV27,TRBJ2-7
CASSHGTTFLSSGANGLTF,TRBV5-6,TRBJ2-6
CASSLGLWGPSTGELFF,TRBV11-3,TRBJ2-2
CASSVYSHVNTGELFF,TRBV9,TRBJ2-2
CASRQVLRWNGYTF,TRBV28,TRBJ1-2
CASSYPDGDRGYGYTF,TRBV6-6,TRBJ1-2
CASSLGLAGVQYF,TRBV5-1,TRBJ2-4